This T cell receptor (beta chain) was obtained from a study of ipilimumab plus nivolumab after autologous stem cell transplantation. Study overall: Myeloma patients were high-risk transplant-naive or relapsed within 3 years of first autologous transplant. The study, taken as a whole, reports: Per the authors, repertoire, Treg and microbiota data justify further study.

This clone was found once. Its antigen is as yet unknown. Data came from immunoSEQ multiplex PCR; TCRdb stores just in-frame clones and leaves some out. There are thousands of clones in the sample; around 66% occur only once, and 28% lies in the top ten. Starting 14 to 28 days after autologous transplant, ipilimumab 1 mg/kg was given. Dosing: nivolumab 3 mg/kg IV, weeks 1, 4, 7, 10, then every two weeks to week 26. Germline V lookup: CDR1 KGHSH, CDR2 LQKENI. Trimming took off 8 bases at V and 5 bases at J, with 13 bases between the two ends. This CDR3 has 12 amino acids. The origin of this receptor is a male donor with multiple myeloma. The chain recombines TRBV18 with TRBJ2-7; unclear D gene. The sample here was PBMCs, taken in a trial of ipilimumab plus nivolumab as post-transplant consolidation. This CDR3 is CASTANGDEQYF. The CDR3 DNA follows: TGTGCCAGCACCGCAAACGGCGACGAGCAGTACTTC.